One sample yielded the 22 T cell receptor beta chains listed below, sequenced in a study of graft-versus-host responses after intestinal transplantation. Assay: immunoSEQ multiplex PCR; the TCRdb copy retains only in-frame clones and omits some. Of 40,000 or so clones detected, roughly nine tenths appear once; the ten largest clones hold about a sixth. Processing of graft tissue released intraepithelial and lamina propria lymphocytes. Material: ileum tissue, obtained around 190 days after intestinal transplant. The origin of the receptors is a human patient who received an intestinal transplant, so some T cells may come from the graft donor.

This CDR3 is CASSLSRTWRPQHF. CDR3 nucleotide sequence: TGTGCCAGCAGTTTATCCCGGACCTGGCGGCCCCAGCATTTT. This rearrangement joins TRBV27 to TRBJ1-5; D ambiguous. CDR3 length: 14 amino acids. V was trimmed by 0 bases and J by 9 bases, leaving 12 bases between them. In germline, CDR1 is MNHEY, CDR2 SMNVEV (reference sequence).

V gene TRBV9 combines with J gene TRBJ2-2; D is possibly TRBD1 (6 bases). The CDR3 extends over 16 amino acids. V lost 0 bases to trimming and J lost 6 bases, with 15 bases between them. Germline V gene lookup returns CDR1 SGDLS and CDR2 YYNGEE. The CDR3 DNA follows: TGTGCCAGCAGCGTAGGGCAGCTCACAGGGTCCGGGGAGCTGTTTTTT. It specifies CASSVGQLTGSGELFF.

Only one count was recorded for this clone. This sequence joins TRBV19 and TRBJ1-1, with D unclear. Germline CDR1 is LNHDA and CDR2 is SQIVND (reference sequence). This CDR3 region has 13 residues. V gave up 3 bases and J gave up 6 bases, with 11 bases separating them. The DNA of the CDR3 is TGTGCCAGTAGTATTACCGGGGTCTCTGAAGCTTTCTTT. Translated, it gives CASSITGVSEAFF. Looking up the rest from reference TRBV19 and TRBJ1-1 gives the full variable domain: DGGITQSPKYLFRKEGQNVTLSCEQNLNHDAMYWYRQDPGQGLRLIYYSQIVNDFQKGDIAEGYSVSREKKESFPLTVTSAQKNPTAFYLCASSITGVSEAFFGQGTRLTVV.

The CDR3 coding sequence is TGTGCCAAACAGGGGATCACTGAAGCTTTCTTT. It is translated as CAKQGITEAFF. V gene TRBV2 combines with J gene TRBJ1-1; TRBD1 matches at 7 bases. Germline V CDR1 and CDR2: SNHLY, FYNNEI. This CDR3 comprises 11 residues. With 10 bases clipped from V and 4 bases from J, the junction kept 3 bases outside the gene matches.

CDR3 protein: CASSPRGVIYNYGYTF. The DNA for the CDR3 is TGTGCCAGCAGCCCTCGCGGGGTTATTTATAACTATGGCTACACCTTC. The chain recombines TRBV13 with TRBJ1-2, with D unresolved. The CDR3 length is 16 residues. Per germline, CDR1 PRHDT and CDR2 FYEKMQ (reference sequence). V gave up 5 bases and J gave up 1 base, with 17 bases separating them. Variable domain in full (rest from reference TRBV13 and TRBJ1-2): AAGVIQSPRHLIKEKRETATLKCYPIPRHDTVYWYQQGPGQDPQFLISFYEKMQSDKGSIPDRFSAQQFSDYHSELNMSSLELGDSALYFCASSPRGVIYNYGYTFGSGTRLTVV.

The rearrangement links TRBV5-1 to TRBJ2-1, with D maybe TRBD1 (6 bases). Trimming cost V 5 bases and J 1 base, with 13 bases left between them. The CDR3 contains 15 residues. CDR1 and CDR2 from the germline V gene are SGHRS and YFSETQ. The DNA of the CDR3 is TGCGCCAGCAGGAGACCGGGGACATCCTACAATGAGCAGTTCTTC. Translation: CASRRPGTSYNEQFF. The full variable domain, in which reference TRBV5-1 and TRBJ2-1 provide the parts outside the CDR3, is KAGVTQTPRYLIKTRGQQVTLSCSPISGHRSVSWYQQTPGQGLQFLFEYFSETQRNKGNFPGRFSGRQFSNSRSEMNVSTLELGDSALYLCASRRPGTSYNEQFFGPGTRLTVL.

The V and J genes are TRBV5-1 and TRBJ1-5, with 8 bases that match TRBD1. The CDR3 loop spans 14 amino acids. Trimming at V came to 4 bases and at J to 2 bases, leaving 2 bases not matched to a gene. Per germline, CDR1 SGHRS and CDR2 YFSETQ. The CDR3 protein is CASSRTGRNQPQHF. CDR3 DNA: TGCGCCAGCAGCAGGACAGGGCGCAATCAGCCCCAGCATTTT.

This rearrangement joins TRBV19 to TRBJ2-2; the match to TRBD2 covers 8 bases. The junction had 6 bases not matched to a gene; V was cut back by 7 bases and J by 5 bases. Per germline, CDR1 LNHDA and CDR2 SQIVND (reference sequence). This CDR3 has 14 residues. This CDR3 is CASTGGAETGELFF. Here the CDR3 DNA reads TGTGCCAGTACCGGGGGGGCGGAGACCGGGGAGCTGTTTTTT.

The chain has TRBV5-1 and TRBJ2-3; 10 nucleotides agree with TRBD2. Germline assignment: CDR1 SGHRS and CDR2 YFSETQ. Losses at the gene ends were 0 bases for V and 4 bases for J; bases not matched to a gene: 14. This CDR3 is built from 19 residues. CDR3 sequence reads: CASSLVPLAGAGGPDTQYF. CDR3 in DNA: TGCGCCAGCAGCTTGGTACCTCTAGCGGGAGCTGGGGGGCCAGATACGCAGTATTTT.

This clone was observed a single time. The rearrangement joins TRBV7-2 to TRBJ1-1; no clear D. V was shortened by 2 bases and J by 1 base, with 8 bases between the two germline ends. The CDR3 totals 14 residues. The V gene's germline CDR1 is SGHTA and CDR2 FQGNSA. CDR3 protein: CASSLFPGNTEAFF. CDR3 coding DNA: TGTGCCAGCAGCTTATTCCCCGGGAACACTGAAGCTTTCTTT.

This rearrangement joins TRBV5-4 to TRBJ2-3; TRBD2 might be the D (7 bases). Between the trimmed V and J ends, which lost 4 bases and 4 bases, there was a span of 13 bases. Germline loops: CDR1 SGHNT, CDR2 YYREEE (reference sequence). The CDR3 has 14 amino acids. CDR3: CASSEKGGADTQYF. CDR3 sequence (DNA): TGTGCCAGCAGCGAGAAGGGGGGGGCAGATACGCAGTATTTT.

J is TRBJ2-7 and V is TRBV11-2; tentative D call: TRBD2 (6 bases). Germline V CDR1 and CDR2: SGHAT, FQNNGV. V was clipped by 5 bases and J by 3 bases, with 11 bases between them. This CDR3 region has 13 residues. CDR3 DNA sequence: TGTGCCAGCAGCCCGGGGGACCGCTACGAGCAGTACTTC. Translation gives CASSPGDRYEQYF.

A single count supports this clone. The V and J genes are TRBV2 and TRBJ2-7, with 10 bases lining up with TRBD1. There are 13 residues in the CDR3. The germline gives CDR1 SNHLY, CDR2 FYNNEI. Trimming removed 7 bases from V and 6 bases from J; junction bases left unmatched: 6. In DNA form, the CDR3 reads TGTGCCAGCACACCGACAGGGGGCGGCGAGCAGTACTTC. Protein: CASTPTGGGEQYF.

The genes are TRBV5-4 and TRBJ1-2, with TRBD1 matching over 7 bases. Trimming at V came to 5 bases and at J to 4 bases, leaving 5 bases not matched to a gene. CDR1 SGHNT and CDR2 YYREEE come from the germline V gene (reference sequence). This CDR3 has 13 amino acids. The CDR3 DNA follows: TGTGCCAGCAGTCGACAGGGAGGCTATGGCTACACCTTC. This gives the protein CASSRQGGYGYTF. The whole variable domain, filled in from reference TRBV5-4 and TRBJ1-2, reads ETGVTQSPTHLIKTRGQQVTLRCSSQSGHNTVSWYQQALGQGPQFIFQYYREEENGRGNFPPRFSGLQFPNYSSELNVNALELDDSALYLCASSRQGGYGYTFGSGTRLTVV.

V and J are TRBV29-1 and TRBJ2-5, with TRBD2 as a possible D gene (5 bases). The CDR3 loop spans 12 amino acids. Germline V gene lookup returns CDR1 SQVTM and CDR2 ANQGSEA. V lost 3 bases, J lost 5 bases, and 10 bases lay in between. Written as DNA, the CDR3 is TGCAGCGTTGATAAGGGCGGGGAGACCCAGTACTTC. Translated: CSVDKGGETQYF. Looking up the rest from reference TRBV29-1 and TRBJ2-5 gives the full variable domain: SAVISQKPSRDICQRGTSLTIQCQVDSQVTMMFWYRQQPGQSLTLIATANQGSEATYESGFVIDKFPISRPNLTFSTLTVSNMSPEDSSIYLCSVDKGGETQYFGPGTRLLVL.

The chain combines TRBV19 with TRBJ2-1, with 9 bases identical to TRBD2. The CDR3 extends over 15 amino acids. From germline, CDR1 is LNHDA and CDR2 SQIVND (reference sequence). V trimming: 5 bases; J trimming: 2 bases; junction bases outside the gene matches: 4. The CDR3: CASSVLAGTYNEQFF. In nucleotides, the CDR3 is TGTGCCAGTAGTGTTCTAGCGGGAACCTACAATGAGCAGTTCTTC.

This chain joins TRBV20-1 and TRBJ2-7; D possibly corresponds to TRBD2 (5 bases). CDR3 size: 11 residues. In germline, CDR1 is DFQATT, CDR2 SNEGSKA (reference sequence). Trimming cost V 3 bases and J 3 bases, with 6 bases left between them. The CDR3 DNA reads TGCAGTGCTAGCGGGAACTACGAGCAGTACTTC. This gives the protein CSASGNYEQYF.

This clone was seen once. This chain uses TRBV5-1 with TRBJ2-7; D is uncertain. Germline V gives CDR1 SGHRS, CDR2 YFSETQ. Trimming removed 2 bases from V and 4 bases from J, with 10 bases in between. This CDR3 is 13 amino acids long. As DNA, the CDR3 is TGCGCCAGCAGCTTTTATCAAGGGTACGAGCAGTACTTC. It translates to CASSFYQGYEQYF.

The V gene is TRBV28, the J gene TRBJ1-4, with 7 bases fitting TRBD1. Germline CDR1 is MDHEN and CDR2 is SYDVKM. Losses at the gene ends were 6 bases for V and 4 bases for J; bases not matched to a gene: 5. CDR3 length: 14 residues. The CDR3 DNA sequence: TGTGCCAGCAGGAGACAGGGAATTAATGAAAAACTGTTTTTT. Translating gives CASRRQGINEKLFF.

The chain joins TRBV7-6 to TRBJ2-7; TRBD1 is a possible D gene (6 bases). Germline V gene data show CDR1 as SGHVS and CDR2 as FNYEAQ. V dropped 7 bases and J dropped 3 bases, with 19 bases sitting between them. The CDR3 is 15 amino acids. DNA for the CDR3: TGTGCCAGCAACCCGACAGGCAACCCCAACTACGAGCAGTACTTC. Translation gives CASNPTGNPNYEQYF.

The chain has TRBV30 and TRBJ1-6; D unclear. Looked up from germline, CDR1 is GTSNPN and CDR2 is SVGIG (reference sequence). With 5 bases removed from V and 7 bases from J, the gap between germline ends came to 21 bases. This CDR3 spans 16 amino acids. The CDR3: CAWAQPPDPRNSPLHF. Here the CDR3 DNA reads TGTGCCTGGGCCCAACCCCCCGACCCAAGGAATTCACCCCTCCACTTT.

The rearrangement uses TRBV6-5 and TRBJ1-1; 9 nucleotides align to TRBD1. CDR3 length: 13 residues. Unmatched junction bases numbered 6, after V lost 5 bases and J lost 8 bases. Looked up from germline, CDR1 is MNHEY and CDR2 is SVGAGI. The CDR3: CASSQGQGGEAFF. CDR3 coding DNA: TGTGCCAGCAGTCAGGGACAGGGCGGCGAAGCTTTCTTT.